The T cell receptor beta chain described here comes from a study of human T cells and chemical hapten exposure. Study-level background: DPC at 2% was the sensitizing agent, placed on about 2 cm by about 2 cm of upper inner arm skin. Whole-study results and caveats: There were significantly more large CDR3 similarity clusters among expanded TCRs than among controls.

TCRdb reanalysed the RACE reads using MiXCR and keeps one entry per CDR3 protein. The table has some 38,000 distinct CDR3 sequences, 9.5% seen once. There are many counts of this clonotype. Its matching antigen is unknown. Noted time point: patch test 3, about 24 weeks after DPC sensitization. Regarding treatment: therapeutic diphenylcyclopropenone sensitization with weekly scalp DPC. Total RNA extraction was carried out from unfractionated whole blood. CDR1 is SGHTA and CDR2 is FQGNSA in the germline V gene. V lost 5 bases and J lost 3; bases outside the gene matches: 6. This CDR3 is 14 amino acids long.

The V and J genes are TRBV7-2 and TRBJ2-5, with 7 bases matching TRBD1. This TCR was sampled from a man aged 50-60 years with alopecia areata. Some clones in this sample may be carry-over from other donors' samples. Sample: whole blood, taken in connection with sensitization to the hapten diphenylcyclopropenone (DPC). CDR3 residues: CASSTRTGKETQYF. CDR3 DNA: TGTGCCAGCAGCACAAGGACAGGAAAAGAGACCCAGTACTTC.